This record looks at one TCR beta chain sequence and its context. Antigen specificity is unknown. It was with 60 Vbeta and 13 Jbeta primers that the PCR ran. Only in-frame clones appear in the TCRdb table, and some are missing; sequencing was by immunoSEQ multiplex PCR. The sample records about 130,000 clones, around four fifths being singletons. The V end lost 2 bases, the J end lost 4 bases, and 8 bases lay between the germline ends. This CDR3 has 13 amino acids. CDR1 is MNHNY and CDR2 is SVGAGI in the germline V gene (reference sequence). The sample comes from a study of cytomegalovirus exposure and HLA in healthy donors. Findings and limits, study-wide: The study designated fewer than 200 TCR beta chains cytomegalovirus-associated.

The rearrangement links TRBV6-6 to TRBJ1-2; D might be TRBD1 (6 bases). The TCR sequence derives from a young man in good health and CMV-seronegative. The sample taken for sequencing was PBMCs. For the CDR3, the DNA is TGTGCCAGCAGTTACCCGGACAGCTATGGCTACACCTTC. This encodes CASSYPDSYGYTF.